Each of the 4 T cell receptor beta chains below was sequenced from the same sample in a study of blood T cell repertoires in COVID-19. Sequenced by immunoSEQ multiplex PCR; TCRdb stores in-frame clones only, minus some. The sample records hundreds of thousands of clones, around 80% being singletons. Sequenced input: peripheral blood. These receptors all come from a woman in her fifties or sixties with acute or convalescent COVID-19.

V usage is TRBV18 and J usage is TRBJ2-5, with TRBD1 identical over 10 bases. Germline V CDR1 and CDR2: KGHSH, LQKENI. The CDR3 spans 15 residues. The V and J ends lost 4 bases and 4 bases, in that order; junction bases with no gene match: 6. This CDR3 is CASSRAGQGRETQYF. The CDR3 DNA is TGTGCCAGCTCACGCGCGGGACAGGGGAGAGAGACCCAGTACTTC.

This clone was detected only once. The genes are TRBV7-2 and TRBJ2-7; 9 bases are shared with TRBD1. CDR1 and CDR2 from the germline V gene are SGHTA and FQGNSA. This CDR3 contains 15 residues. V was clipped by 5 bases and J by 2 bases; unmatched bases: 7. CDR3 sequence reads: CASSPSRTGAYEQYF. As DNA, the CDR3 is TGTGCCAGCAGCCCATCGAGGACAGGGGCCTACGAGCAGTACTTC.

This chain links TRBV30 with TRBJ2-1; 11 bases map to TRBD2. V lost 2 bases, J lost 13 bases, and 4 bases stayed unmatched. The CDR3 runs to 12 residues. From germline, CDR1 is GTSNPN and CDR2 SVGIG (reference sequence). CDR3 region: CAWSTGTSGQFF. CDR3 nucleotides: TGTGCCTGGAGTACCGGGACTAGCGGCCAGTTCTTC.

This chain links TRBV5-1 with TRBJ2-3, with D perhaps TRBD1 (5 bases). Germline V CDR1 and CDR2: SGHRS, YFSETQ. This CDR3 region has 14 residues. V shed 4 bases and J shed 2 bases, with 11 bases lying between them. CDR3 coding DNA: TGCGCCAGCAGCCTGGACACCTCCACAGATACGCAGTATTTT. Its protein is CASSLDTSTDTQYF.